The 22 T cell receptor beta chains given below trace back to one sample, sequenced in a study of blood T cell repertoires in COVID-19. Sequencing used immunoSEQ multiplex PCR; TCRdb keeps in-frame clones, though not all of them. The repertoire includes roughly 150,000 clones, roughly 91% of them detected once, and approximately 5% sits in the top ten. The sequenced material came from peripheral blood. Receptors originate from a man younger than 30 with COVID-19, enrolled during active disease.

This rearrangement joins TRBV19 to TRBJ2-7; TRBD1 might be the D (5 bases). The CDR3 is 13 amino acids. From germline, CDR1 is LNHDA and CDR2 SQIVND (reference sequence). V was trimmed by 1 base and J by 6 bases, leaving 10 bases between them. The CDR3 here is CASSIGTGAEQYF. CDR3 bases: TGTGCCAGTAGTATAGGAACAGGAGCCGAGCAGTACTTC.

The chain carries TRBV7-6 and TRBJ2-2; D is perhaps TRBD2 (6 bases). The CDR3 is 15 amino acids. V lost 5 bases, J lost 3 bases, and 13 bases lay in between. CDR1 SGHVS and CDR2 FNYEAQ come from the germline V gene. The CDR3 reads CASSLTRRDTGELFF. CDR3 DNA: TGTGCCAGCAGCCTGACTAGGCGAGACACCGGGGAGCTGTTTTTT.

J is TRBJ2-1 and V is TRBV7-6; tentative D call: TRBD2 (5 bases). From germline, CDR1 is SGHVS and CDR2 FNYEAQ. V was cut by 5 bases and J by 4 bases, with 18 bases left in between. CDR3 length equals 16 residues. The CDR3 sequence is CASSESSARTYNEQFF. The CDR3 DNA reads TGTGCCAGCAGCGAGAGTAGCGCAAGGACGTACAATGAGCAGTTCTTC.

This sequence joins TRBV28 and TRBJ2-7, with 11 nucleotides matching TRBD2. With V trimmed by 2 bases and J by 0 bases, 6 bases remained unmatched. Germline lookup yields CDR1 MDHEN and CDR2 SYDVKM. The length of the CDR3 is 17 residues. The CDR3 DNA reads as TGTGCCAGCAGTTTAAAGGCTAGCGGGAGGTACTCCTACGAGCAGTACTTC. Translated, it gives CASSLKASGRYSYEQYF.

The DNA of the CDR3 is TGTGCCTGGAGCCGAAGGGGACAGGGCCAACGGATGAACACTGAAGCTTTCTTT. It is translated as CAWSRRGQGQRMNTEAFF. This chain joins TRBV30 and TRBJ1-1; 9 bases line up with TRBD1. Trimming cost V 3 bases and J 0 bases; bases outside gene matches: 14. Germline V gene data show CDR1 as GTSNPN and CDR2 as SVGIG (reference sequence). The CDR3 totals 18 residues.

The table lists this clone with a count of one. The DNA of the CDR3 is TGTGCCACCAGCCGACGGGACAGGGAGGACACTGAAGCTTTCTTT. Amino acids: CATSRRDREDTEAFF. The V gene is TRBV15, the J gene TRBJ1-1; TRBD1 aligns across 9 bases. This CDR3 spans 15 amino acids. The V and J ends lost 5 bases and 3 bases, in that order; junction bases with no gene match: 7. CDR1 LNHNV and CDR2 YYDKDF come from the germline V gene (reference sequence).

The rearrangement links TRBV19 to TRBJ1-1; D gene ambiguous. Trimming shortened V by 2 bases and J by 2 bases, and 12 bases separated the two germline ends. The CDR3 contains 15 residues. From germline, CDR1 is LNHDA and CDR2 SQIVND (reference sequence). For the CDR3, the DNA is TGTGCCAGTAGTATATTCCGGCAGGTCAACACTGAAGCTTTCTTT. This sequence encodes CASSIFRQVNTEAFF.

The J gene is TRBJ2-7, the V gene TRBV5-1, with 8 bases lining up with TRBD1. CDR1 and CDR2 (germline): SGHRS, YFSETQ. This CDR3 region has 14 residues. V trimming: 4 bases; J trimming: 4 bases; junction bases outside the gene matches: 7. CDR3 sequence (DNA): TGCGCCAGCAGCCCACGGACAGGGCTGTACGAGCAGTACTTC. Its protein product is CASSPRTGLYEQYF.

The genes are TRBV18 and TRBJ1-2; D possibly corresponds to TRBD1 (6 bases). V dropped 5 bases and J dropped 6 bases, with 16 bases sitting between them. Per germline, CDR1 KGHSH and CDR2 LQKENI. The CDR3 contains 14 residues. The CDR3 region has the DNA TGTGCCAGCTCAGGGGCTTCCAGGGGTGATGGCTACACCTTC. It codes for CASSGASRGDGYTF. The variable domain in full, completed from reference TRBV18 and TRBJ1-2, reads NAGVMQNPRHLVRRRGQEARLRCSPMKGHSHVYWYRQLPEEGLKFMVYLQKENIIDESGMPKERFSAEFPKEGPSILRIQQVVRGDSAAYFCASSGASRGDGYTFGSGTRLTVV.

This chain uses TRBV3-1 (or the pseudogene TRBV3-2) with TRBJ2-7, with 10 bases matching TRBD1. From germline, CDR1 is LGHDT and CDR2 YNNKEL (reference sequence). The CDR3 runs to 15 residues. J lost 4 bases, V lost 3 bases, and 6 bases had no gene match. The CDR3 DNA follows: TGTGCCAGCAGCCACAGACAGGGGGCTTGGTACGAGCAGTACTTC. This gives the protein CASSHRQGAWYEQYF.

This chain uses TRBV5-1 with TRBJ2-7; 7 bases line up with TRBD1. The trim removed 4 bases at V and 1 base at J, leaving 8 bases unmatched. The CDR3 consists of 15 residues. Germline V gene data show CDR1 as SGHRS and CDR2 as YFSETQ. The CDR3 is CASSQEVGQSYEQYF. The CDR3 DNA is TGCGCCAGCAGCCAGGAGGTGGGACAGTCCTACGAGCAGTACTTC. Full variable domain (rest looked up from reference TRBV5-1 and TRBJ2-7): KAGVTQTPRYLIKTRGQQVTLSCSPISGHRSVSWYQQTPGQGLQFLFEYFSETQRNKGNFPGRFSGRQFSNSRSEMNVSTLELGDSALYLCASSQEVGQSYEQYFGPGTRLTVT.

The chain uses TRBV9 and TRBJ1-2, with a tentative D call TRBD1 (5 bases). The CDR3 has 12 amino acids. The V and J ends lost 0 bases and 7 bases respectively, with 7 bases between them. Germline lookup yields CDR1 SGDLS and CDR2 YYNGEE. As DNA, the CDR3 is TGTGCCAGCAGCGTAGTTCAGGGTGGCTACACCTTC. This gives the protein CASSVVQGGYTF.

This clone was observed once. This sample also contains other DNA sequences that code for the same CDR3. The chain employs TRBV18 and TRBJ1-1; the D gene is possibly TRBD1 (5 bases). V shed 4 bases and J shed 1 base, with 7 bases lying between them. This CDR3 has 13 residues. Per germline, CDR1 KGHSH and CDR2 LQKENI. Written as DNA, the CDR3 is TGTGCCAGCTCACTGACAGAGAACACTGAAGCTTTCTTT. This translates into CASSLTENTEAFF.

V and J are TRBV5-4 and TRBJ2-5, with a possible D match to TRBD1 (6 bases). V was trimmed by 3 bases and J by 2 bases, leaving 11 bases between them. This CDR3 contains 14 residues. Germline-derived CDR1 and CDR2 are SGHNT and YYREEE (reference sequence). The DNA of the CDR3 is TGTGCCAGCAGCTCCGGGACACGACAAGAGACCCAGTACTTC. This gives the protein CASSSGTRQETQYF.

V usage is TRBV27 and J usage is TRBJ1-5, with D maybe TRBD1 (5 bases). The CDR3 runs to 15 residues. Per the germline V gene, CDR1 is MNHEY and CDR2 is SMNVEV (reference sequence). The V gene lost 5 bases and the J gene lost 7 bases, with 18 bases spanning the gap. This CDR3 is CASSPRGRAGQPQHF. CDR3 sequence (DNA): TGTGCCAGCAGTCCGAGGGGAAGGGCGGGACAGCCCCAGCATTTT.

The chain joins TRBV7-9 to TRBJ1-1; 10 bases agree with TRBD1. The J segment lost 4 bases and the V segment lost 6 bases, leaving 8 bases of the junction unmatched. CDR1 SEHNR and CDR2 FQNEAQ come from the germline V gene (reference sequence). The CDR3 loop spans 15 amino acids. For the CDR3, the DNA is TGTGCCAGCAGTGCAACCGGGACAGGGGCCACTGAAGCTTTCTTT. The encoded protein is CASSATGTGATEAFF.

This chain joins TRBV15 and TRBJ1-5; 7 bases match TRBD1. J was trimmed by 10 bases and V by 3 bases; bases with no gene match: 18. The CDR3 is 17 amino acids. CDR1 is LNHNV, CDR2 YYDKDF, per germline (reference sequence). Here the CDR3 DNA reads TGTGCCACCAGCAGCCTCCAGGGGGGACCCGGTGGGGGACCCCAGCATTTT. This translates into CATSSLQGGPGGGPQHF.

The rearrangement links TRBV15 to TRBJ2-3; D remains ambiguous. Germline V gene lookup returns CDR1 LNHNV and CDR2 YYDKDF (reference sequence). This CDR3 comprises 14 residues. V was clipped by 0 bases and J by 6 bases, with 10 bases between them. CDR3 nucleotide sequence: TGTGCCACCAGCAGAGATCTATTACTGGATACGCAGTATTTT. Translating it yields CATSRDLLLDTQYF.

The chain carries TRBV9 and TRBJ2-2; D is unresolved. Trimming cost V 0 bases and J 4 bases, with 10 bases left between them. The CDR3 is 15 amino acids. Germline V CDR1 and CDR2: SGDLS, YYNGEE. DNA for the CDR3: TGTGCCAGCAGCGTAGTTGGTTCGGGCACCGGGGAGCTGTTTTTT. This translates into CASSVVGSGTGELFF.

The chain carries TRBV5-4 and TRBJ2-3, with 9 bases matching TRBD2. V was clipped by 4 bases and J by 0 bases; unmatched bases: 12. Germline lookup yields CDR1 SGHNT and CDR2 YYREEE (reference sequence). CDR3 length equals 18 residues. The DNA for the CDR3 is TGTGCCAGCAGCCCCCTCACCTTAACTAGCGGGAGCACAGATACGCAGTATTTT. Amino acid sequence: CASSPLTLTSGSTDTQYF.

This chain uses TRBV6-5 with TRBJ1-6, with D possibly being TRBD1 (5 bases). CDR1 is MNHEY and CDR2 is SVGAGI in the germline V gene. There are 15 residues in the CDR3. Trimming stripped 2 bases from V and 4 bases from J, with 9 bases between. CDR3 coding DNA: TGTGCCAGCAGTTACAGGACATCATATAATTCACCCCTCCACTTT. Residues: CASSYRTSYNSPLHF.

The CDR3 nucleotides are TGTGCCAGCAGCTTAGGGCCCTGGCGGGTTGCTAATGAGCAGTTCTTC. It translates to CASSLGPWRVANEQFF. J is TRBJ2-1 and V is TRBV7-2; D might be TRBD2 (5 bases). This CDR3 is 16 amino acids long. CDR1 is SGHTA, CDR2 FQGNSA, per germline. V lost 1 base to trimming and J lost 7 bases, with 17 bases between them.